This TCR beta chain was sequenced for a study of OX40 agonist ivuxolimab in advanced cancers. At the level of the study: It was ivuxolimab, an agonistic anti-OX40 (CD134) antibody, that patients were treated with.

The CDR3 totals 16 residues. Germline-derived CDR1 and CDR2 are MDHEN and SYDVKM. Between the trimmed V and J ends, which lost 2 bases and 2 bases, there was a span of 15 bases. Study findings and constraints: The study observed clonal expansion of CD4+ and CD8+ blood T cells by week 6 at 0.1 to 3.0 mg/kg. Partial responders at 0.1-3.0 mg/kg showed near-lowest clonal expansion.

Using immunoSEQ multiplex PCR, the repertoire was profiled, and TCRdb retains in-frame clones only, with some absent. The table lists over 75,000 clones, roughly 88% of them singletons. Concerning this clone: Its antigen is not known.

V is TRBV28 and J is TRBJ1-2; D gene uncertain. The receptor's source is an adult with an advanced solid tumor such as melanoma, head and neck, liver or kidney cancer. Sequenced here: CD4+ or CD8+ T cells sorted from blood, sampled in a trial of the OX40 agonist ivuxolimab. CDR3 amino acids: CASSLPAGRVNYGYTF. Here the CDR3 DNA reads TGTGCCAGCAGTTTACCCGCGGGCAGAGTCAACTATGGCTACACCTTC.